The T cell receptor (beta chain) under discussion was sequenced for a study of blood T cell repertoires in COVID-19. All enrollees were about 18 to 89 years old and from roughly 26 US areas. Participants had their cohort set by participant-reported clinical history. Recovered status in Cohort 3 required two negative PCRs, clearance, or symptom resolution. The repertoire was sequenced with immunoSEQ multiplex PCR; TCRdb's copy has only in-frame clones and lacks some. Counted here are about 330,000 clones, around 87% occurring once; the ten biggest clones make up under 5.5%. This clone was detected a few times. The CDR3 covers 17 residues. The germline V gene encodes CDR1 LNHDA and CDR2 SQIVND (reference sequence). Trimming cost V 5 bases and J 4 bases, with 18 bases left between them.

The clonotype originates from a woman in her twenties or thirties who had recovered from COVID-19. The sample comprised PBMCs or T cells enriched from blood (not recorded which). The V gene is TRBV19, the J gene TRBJ1-6, with D tentatively TRBD1 (5 bases). The DNA for the CDR3 is TGTGCCAGTAGTCCGTTATCAGCGGGGACTTATAATTCACCCCTCCACTTT. This translates into CASSPLSAGTYNSPLHF.